Sequencing of this TCR beta chain was carried out in a study of post-analysis software for immune sequencing data. For the study at large: The disease courses spanned relapsing-remitting, secondary progressive and progressive-relapsing forms of multiple sclerosis. General study results and limits: The study found TRBV5-6, TRBV5-1 and TRBV20-1 among about five TRBV segments more frequent in patients than controls.

TCR beta cDNA libraries had unique molecular identifiers. TCRdb processed the PCR reads anew with MiXCR; each CDR3 protein has one entry. In the table there are 650,000 to 900,000 distinct CDR3 sequences, 35% to 55% of which are singletons. Comment on this clonotype: Its antigen is currently unknown.

The CDR3 length is 17 residues. Germline V lookup: CDR1 ENHRY, CDR2 SYGVKD. J gave up 6 bases and V 10 bases, and 19 bases lay outside the gene matches. This TCR was recovered from a girl aged 10 to 17 with multiple sclerosis. The V gene is TRBV10-3, the J gene TRBJ1-2; 11 positions match TRBD1. Sequencing used blood. CDR3 sequence (DNA): TGTGCCACGACGACAGGACAGGGGGCATGGTACTCGGATGGCTACACCTTC. Translating it yields CATTTGQGAWYSDGYTF.